This TCR beta chain appears in the sequencing data of a study of blood T cell repertoires in COVID-19. The CDR3 has 13 amino acids. Trimming cost V 8 bases and J 5 bases, with 16 bases left between them. CDR1 is GTSNPN and CDR2 is SVGIG in the germline V gene (reference sequence). In the source study's methods: Estimation of nucleated cell counts relied on the amplification of reference gene primers. Libraries were prepared by immunoSEQ multiplex PCR; TCRdb keeps only in-frame clonotypes and omits some of them. That table furnishes V, J and clone size, whereas the DNA furnished D and trimming. The sample includes approximately 210,000 clones, about 88% of them seen just once.

The chain is built from TRBV30 and TRBJ1-5; a weak D match, TRBD1 (6 bases). The clonotype was recovered from a woman between 40 and 50 years old who had recovered from COVID-19. The specimen sequenced was peripheral blood. CDR3 protein: CAPGVGSDQPQHF. The CDR3 nucleotides read TGTGCCCCAGGGGTCGGGTCGGATCAGCCCCAGCATTTT.